The rows below give T cell receptor beta chains drawn from one sample of a study of shared T cell receptors in the human thymus. TCRdb keeps only in-frame clones here, not all; method: immunoSEQ multiplex PCR. Among 700,000 to 750,000 clones listed, 80% to 90% were seen once. This same sample was also part of a study on human thymus T cells.

The sample consisted of thymocytes. All receptors come from a girl under two years old with a congenital heart defect. The CDR3 runs from the conserved cysteine through the conserved F or W. Fields, in order: J gene, V gene, D gene, clone size, CDR3 DNA, CDR3 protein. D genes are given only for firm matches. Only some rows state a clone size, as once, few, many or a class for expanded clones.

J gene: TRBJ2-1
V gene: TRBV5-8
D gene: TRBD1
clone size: once
CDR3 DNA: TGTGCCAGCAGCTCGACGAAAAAGGGACAGGACGAGGAGCAGTTCTTC
CDR3 protein: CASSSTKKGQDEEQFF

J gene: TRBJ1-6
V gene: TRBV19
D gene: TRBD1
clone size: NA
CDR3 DNA: TGTGCCAGTAGTTCCGGGACAGATTCACCCCTCCACTTT
CDR3 protein: CASSSGTDSPLHF

J gene: TRBJ1-5
V gene: TRBV6-5
D gene: NA
clone size: NA
CDR3 DNA: TGTGCCAGCAGACTGGTCCCTTATAGCAATCAGCCCCAGCATTTT
CDR3 protein: CASRLVPYSNQPQHF

J gene: TRBJ1-2
V gene: TRBV7-3
D gene: TRBD1
clone size: NA
CDR3 DNA: TGTGCCAGCAGCGCAGGGACAGGGGACGGCTACACCTTC
CDR3 protein: CASSAGTGDGYTF

J gene: TRBJ2-3
V gene: TRBV6-7
D gene: NA
clone size: NA
CDR3 DNA: TGTGCCAGCAGTCGCCAGATGCGGACAGATACGCAGTATTTT
CDR3 protein: CASSRQMRTDTQYF

J gene: TRBJ1-2
V gene: TRBV18
D gene: NA
clone size: NA
CDR3 DNA: TGTGCCAGCTCCCGCCGGGTTGGCTATGGCTACACCTTC
CDR3 protein: CASSRRVGYGYTF

J gene: TRBJ2-3
V gene: TRBV13
D gene: TRBD2
clone size: NA
CDR3 DNA: TGTGCCAGCAGCTTAGAAGTGACGGGACTAGAGGACACAGATACGCAGTATTTT
CDR3 protein: CASSLEVTGLEDTDTQYF

J gene: TRBJ1-1
V gene: TRBV7-3
D gene: NA
clone size: NA
CDR3 DNA: TGTGCCAGCAGTCCAAACGGGGGGAACACTGAAGCTTTCTTT
CDR3 protein: CASSPNGGNTEAFF

J gene: TRBJ2-3
V gene: TRBV4-2
D gene: TRBD2
clone size: NA
CDR3 DNA: TGTGCCAGCAGCCTACCCGGGGGGATCGGGGGAGATACGCAGTATTTT
CDR3 protein: CASSLPGGIGGDTQYF

J gene: TRBJ1-1
V gene: TRBV19
D gene: TRBD1
clone size: NA
CDR3 DNA: TGTGCCAGTAACCCGGACAGGGGGTCGAACACTGAAGCTTTCTTT
CDR3 protein: CASNPDRGSNTEAFF

J gene: TRBJ2-5
V gene: TRBV6-5
D gene: NA
clone size: NA
CDR3 DNA: TGTGCCAGCAGTTACCGCCGGGGGTTCCAAGAGACCCAGTACTTC
CDR3 protein: CASSYRRGFQETQYF

J gene: TRBJ1-5
V gene: TRBV9
D gene: TRBD1
clone size: NA
CDR3 DNA: TGTGCCAGCAGCTCGACAGGGGGCAGCAATCAGCCCCAGCATTTT
CDR3 protein: CASSSTGGSNQPQHF

J gene: TRBJ1-1
V gene: TRBV10-3
D gene: NA
clone size: once
CDR3 DNA: TGTGCCATCAGTCGACATAAAACGGGCAGGGTAGGTGAAGCTTTCTTT
CDR3 protein: CAISRHKTGRVGEAFF

J gene: TRBJ2-7
V gene: TRBV4-1
D gene: NA
clone size: NA
CDR3 DNA: TGCGCCAGCAGCCAAGACCTAGTATGGGGGGTTCGGTGCGAGCAGTACTTC
CDR3 protein: CASSQDLVWGVRCEQYF

J gene: TRBJ2-3
V gene: TRBV29-1
D gene: TRBD1
clone size: once
CDR3 DNA: TGCAGCGTTGTTGCGGACAGGGAACAAACAGATACGCAGTATTTT
CDR3 protein: CSVVADREQTDTQYF

J gene: TRBJ2-3
V gene: TRBV7-2
D gene: TRBD1
clone size: few
CDR3 DNA: TGTGCCAGCAGCTTCCCCATACAGGGGGACAGCACAGATACGCAGTATTTT
CDR3 protein: CASSFPIQGDSTDTQYF

J gene: TRBJ2-2
V gene: TRBV6-4
D gene: TRBD1
clone size: NA
CDR3 DNA: TGTGCCAGCAGTATCAATTACCCGACAGGGGATGGGTCGGGCACCGGGGAGCTGTTTTTT
CDR3 protein: CASSINYPTGDGSGTGELFF

J gene: TRBJ1-4
V gene: TRBV4-3
D gene: TRBD1
clone size: few
CDR3 DNA: TGCGCCAGCAGCCAAGAGGACAGGGCGGTAGAAAAACTGTTTTTT
CDR3 protein: CASSQEDRAVEKLFF

J gene: TRBJ2-7
V gene: TRBV6-1
D gene: NA
clone size: NA
CDR3 DNA: TGTGCCAGCAGTCAAACAGGGCTCTCCTACGAGCAGTACTTC
CDR3 protein: CASSQTGLSYEQYF

J gene: TRBJ1-2
V gene: TRBV6-1
D gene: NA
clone size: NA
CDR3 DNA: TGTGCCAGCAGTGATGGGGAAGGGGCGCCACTGGGCTATGGCTACACCTTC
CDR3 protein: CASSDGEGAPLGYGYTF

J gene: TRBJ2-1
V gene: TRBV9
D gene: NA
clone size: NA
CDR3 DNA: TGTGCCAGCAGCGCCGGAGACAGTCAGCTCTACAATGAGCAGTTCTTC
CDR3 protein: CASSAGDSQLYNEQFF

J gene: TRBJ2-3
V gene: TRBV4-3
D gene: NA
clone size: NA
CDR3 DNA: TGCGCCAGCAGCCACACAGGGCCCAAAGGCCCCACAGATACGCAGTATTTT
CDR3 protein: CASSHTGPKGPTDTQYF

J gene: TRBJ1-2
V gene: TRBV14
D gene: NA
clone size: NA
CDR3 DNA: TGTGCCAGCAGCCAACAGGACTATGGCTACACCTTC
CDR3 protein: CASSQQDYGYTF

J gene: TRBJ2-1
V gene: TRBV5-6
D gene: NA
clone size: NA
CDR3 DNA: TGTGCCAGCAGCTTGGTGCTTAGCGAATACAATGAGCAGTTCTTC
CDR3 protein: CASSLVLSEYNEQFF

J gene: TRBJ2-7
V gene: TRBV11-2
D gene: NA
clone size: NA
CDR3 DNA: TGTGCCAGCAGCTTAGAATGGGCAGGCAGAGCCTACGAGCAGTACTTC
CDR3 protein: CASSLEWAGRAYEQYF

J gene: TRBJ2-7
V gene: TRBV19
D gene: NA
clone size: NA
CDR3 DNA: TGTGCCAGCAGTACACGGGAATGGCCCTACGAGCAGTACTTC
CDR3 protein: CASSTREWPYEQYF

J gene: TRBJ2-1
V gene: TRBV28
D gene: TRBD2
clone size: few
CDR3 DNA: TGTGCCAGCAGTTTTGACCGTCATGTAGCGGGGGGCACAGGCTCCTACAATGAGCAGTTCTTC
CDR3 protein: CASSFDRHVAGGTGSYNEQFF

J gene: TRBJ2-5
V gene: TRBV28
D gene: TRBD1
clone size: NA
CDR3 DNA: TGTGCCAGCAGTTTAGGAGGGAGGACAGGGGGGATTCTCTGGTGTCGGGAGACCCAGTACTTC
CDR3 protein: CASSLGGRTGGILWCRETQYF

J gene: TRBJ2-1
V gene: TRBV29-1
D gene: NA
clone size: NA
CDR3 DNA: TGCAGCGGGGCCAGGGTCTACAATGAGCAGTTCTTC
CDR3 protein: CSGARVYNEQFF

J gene: TRBJ1-1
V gene: TRBV27
D gene: NA
clone size: NA
CDR3 DNA: TGTGCCAGCACTACCCTGCGGGGCTCAATCCCCGCACCTGAAGCTTTCTTT
CDR3 protein: CASTTLRGSIPAPEAFF

J gene: TRBJ1-5
V gene: TRBV12-5
D gene: TRBD1
clone size: NA
CDR3 DNA: TGTGCTAGTGGTAGGGACAGACCAAATATCGAGGATCAGCCCCAGCATTTT
CDR3 protein: CASGRDRPNIEDQPQHF

J gene: TRBJ1-4
V gene: TRBV19
D gene: NA
clone size: NA
CDR3 DNA: TGTGCCAGTAGTAGTCTCCGGGAGGGGAATAATGAAAAACTGTTTTTT
CDR3 protein: CASSSLREGNNEKLFF

J gene: TRBJ2-7
V gene: TRBV25-1
D gene: NA
clone size: NA
CDR3 DNA: TGTGCCAGCAGTCTCCATTCGGGGTCCGCCTACGAGCAGTACTTC
CDR3 protein: CASSLHSGSAYEQYF

J gene: TRBJ1-1
V gene: TRBV7-6
D gene: NA
clone size: NA
CDR3 DNA: TGTGCCAGCAGCTTAATAGGGGCACATGATATGAACACTGAAGCTTTCTTT
CDR3 protein: CASSLIGAHDMNTEAFF

J gene: TRBJ1-2
V gene: TRBV9
D gene: NA
clone size: NA
CDR3 DNA: TGTGCCAGCAGCGCAACACCAGGGTACTGCTATGGCTACACCTTC
CDR3 protein: CASSATPGYCYGYTF

J gene: TRBJ1-5
V gene: TRBV30
D gene: NA
clone size: NA
CDR3 DNA: TGTGCCTGGAGTGTACAAAGGGGCCACAATCAGCCCCAGCATTTT
CDR3 protein: CAWSVQRGHNQPQHF

J gene: TRBJ2-7
V gene: TRBV29-1
D gene: TRBD1
clone size: NA
CDR3 DNA: TGCAGCGTTGGGGGGACAGGGTGGTACGAGCAGTACTTC
CDR3 protein: CSVGGTGWYEQYF

J gene: TRBJ2-7
V gene: TRBV5-1
D gene: NA
clone size: NA
CDR3 DNA: TGCGCCAGCAGCACCCTCGTACAGGCAAGTCTCGGCGAGCAGTACTTC
CDR3 protein: CASSTLVQASLGEQYF

J gene: TRBJ1-2
V gene: TRBV19
D gene: NA
clone size: NA
CDR3 DNA: TGTGCCACCCACCCCGGGGGGGCGAGTGGCTACACCTTC
CDR3 protein: CATHPGGASGYTF

J gene: TRBJ1-3
V gene: TRBV4-3
D gene: TRBD1
clone size: few
CDR3 DNA: TGCGCCAGCAGCCGTCAACGACGGACAGGAGACTCTGGAAACACCATATATTTT
CDR3 protein: CASSRQRRTGDSGNTIYF

J gene: TRBJ2-1
V gene: TRBV5-5
D gene: NA
clone size: NA
CDR3 DNA: TGTGCCAGCAGCTCCGGCGGGTCTTCCTACAATGAGCAGTTCTTC
CDR3 protein: CASSSGGSSYNEQFF

J gene: TRBJ1-6
V gene: TRBV4-1
D gene: TRBD1
clone size: NA
CDR3 DNA: TGCGCCAGCAGCCAAGATTGTATGAAGGACCGGGACAGCCAGAGTAATTCACCCCTCCACTTT
CDR3 protein: CASSQDCMKDRDSQSNSPLHF

J gene: TRBJ2-5
V gene: TRBV11-2
D gene: TRBD2
clone size: NA
CDR3 DNA: TGTGCCAGCAGCTTTCGACTAGCGGCTTACCAAGAGACCCAGTACTTC
CDR3 protein: CASSFRLAAYQETQYF

J gene: TRBJ1-3
V gene: TRBV9
D gene: NA
clone size: NA
CDR3 DNA: TGTGCCAGCAGCGATGAGCGGAGCTCTGGAAACACCATATATTTT
CDR3 protein: CASSDERSSGNTIYF